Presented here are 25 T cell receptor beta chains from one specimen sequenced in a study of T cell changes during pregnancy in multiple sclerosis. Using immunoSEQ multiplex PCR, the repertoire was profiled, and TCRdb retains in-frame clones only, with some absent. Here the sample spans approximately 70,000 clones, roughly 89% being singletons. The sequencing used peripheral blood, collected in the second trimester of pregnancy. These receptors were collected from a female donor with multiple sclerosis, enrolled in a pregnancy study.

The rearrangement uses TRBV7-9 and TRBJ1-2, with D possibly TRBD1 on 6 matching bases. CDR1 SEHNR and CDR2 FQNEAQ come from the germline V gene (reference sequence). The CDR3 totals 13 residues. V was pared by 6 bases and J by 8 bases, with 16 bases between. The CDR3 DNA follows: TGTGCCAGCAGTCTCCCGGGGGGCAGAGGCTACACCTTC. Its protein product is CASSLPGGRGYTF.

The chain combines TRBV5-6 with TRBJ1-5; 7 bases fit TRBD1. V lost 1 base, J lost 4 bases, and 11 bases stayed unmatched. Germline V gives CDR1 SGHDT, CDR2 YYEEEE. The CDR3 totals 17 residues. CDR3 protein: CASSLSSLTGRNQPQHF. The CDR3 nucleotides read TGTGCCAGCAGCTTGAGTTCTCTGACAGGGAGGAATCAGCCCCAGCATTTT.

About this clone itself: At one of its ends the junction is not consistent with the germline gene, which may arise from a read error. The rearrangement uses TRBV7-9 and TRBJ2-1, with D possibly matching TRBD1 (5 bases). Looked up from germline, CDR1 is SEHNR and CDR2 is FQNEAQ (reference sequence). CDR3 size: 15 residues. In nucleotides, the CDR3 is TGTGCCAGCAGCTTCCCAAGGCAGGGCTACGATGAGCAGTTCTTC. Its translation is CASSFPRQGYDEQFF.

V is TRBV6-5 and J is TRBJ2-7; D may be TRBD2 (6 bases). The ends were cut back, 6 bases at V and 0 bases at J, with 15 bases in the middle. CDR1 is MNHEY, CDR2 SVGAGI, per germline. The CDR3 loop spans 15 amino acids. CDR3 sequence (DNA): TGTGCCAGCAGCAATCCCGGGACTGCCTCCTACGAGCAGTACTTC. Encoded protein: CASSNPGTASYEQYF.

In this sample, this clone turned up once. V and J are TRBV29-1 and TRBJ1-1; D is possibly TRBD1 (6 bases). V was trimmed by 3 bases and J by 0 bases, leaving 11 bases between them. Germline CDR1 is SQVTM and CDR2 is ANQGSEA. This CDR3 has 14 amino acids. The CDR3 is CSVDQGQMNTEAFF. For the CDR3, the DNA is TGCAGCGTTGACCAGGGACAAATGAACACTGAAGCTTTCTTT.

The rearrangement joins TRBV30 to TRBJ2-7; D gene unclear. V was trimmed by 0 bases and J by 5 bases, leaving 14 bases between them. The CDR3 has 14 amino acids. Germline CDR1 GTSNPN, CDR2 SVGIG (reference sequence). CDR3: CAWSVARRSNEQYF. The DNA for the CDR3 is TGTGCCTGGAGTGTCGCTAGAAGAAGCAACGAGCAGTACTTC.

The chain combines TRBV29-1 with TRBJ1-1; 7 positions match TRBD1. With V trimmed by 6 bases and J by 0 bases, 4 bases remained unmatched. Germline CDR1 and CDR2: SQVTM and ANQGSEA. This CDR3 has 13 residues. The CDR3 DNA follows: TGCAGCGTGGGGGGACAGATGAACACTGAAGCTTTCTTT. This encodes CSVGGQMNTEAFF.

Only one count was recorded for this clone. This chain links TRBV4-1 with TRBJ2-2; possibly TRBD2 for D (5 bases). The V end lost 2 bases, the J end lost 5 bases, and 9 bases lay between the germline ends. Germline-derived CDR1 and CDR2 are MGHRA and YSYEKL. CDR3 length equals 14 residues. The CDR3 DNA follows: TGCGCCAGCAGCCAACCCTGGACTACCGGGGAGCTGTTTTTT. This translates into CASSQPWTTGELFF.

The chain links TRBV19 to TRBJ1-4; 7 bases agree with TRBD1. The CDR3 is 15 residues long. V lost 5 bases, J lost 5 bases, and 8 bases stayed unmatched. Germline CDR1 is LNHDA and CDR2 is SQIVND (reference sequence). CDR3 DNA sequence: TGTGCCAGTAGTCCGGACAGGTTCCAAAATGAAAAACTGTTTTTT. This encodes CASSPDRFQNEKLFF.

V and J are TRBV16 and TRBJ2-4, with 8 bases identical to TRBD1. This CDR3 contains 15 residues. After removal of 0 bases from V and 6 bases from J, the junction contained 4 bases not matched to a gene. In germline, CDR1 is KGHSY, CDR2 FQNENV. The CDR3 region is CASSQSQGAGNIQYF. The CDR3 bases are TGTGCCAGCAGCCAATCTCAGGGGGCTGGAAACATTCAGTACTTC.

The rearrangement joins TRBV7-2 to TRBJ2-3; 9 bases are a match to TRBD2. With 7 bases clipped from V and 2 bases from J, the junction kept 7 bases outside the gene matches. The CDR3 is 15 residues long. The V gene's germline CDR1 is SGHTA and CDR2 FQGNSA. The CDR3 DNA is TGTGCCAGCATCCCTAGCGGGGACTACACAGATACGCAGTATTTT. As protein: CASIPSGDYTDTQYF.

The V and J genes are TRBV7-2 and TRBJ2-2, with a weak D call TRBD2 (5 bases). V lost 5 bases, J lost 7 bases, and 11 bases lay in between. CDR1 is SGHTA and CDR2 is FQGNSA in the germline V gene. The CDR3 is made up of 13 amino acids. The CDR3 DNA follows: TGTGCCAGCAGCCTTACTAGTAACGGGGAGCTGTTTTTT. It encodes CASSLTSNGELFF.

For the CDR3, the DNA is TGTGCCAGCAGCTCCAGGACAGGGACTGGAAACACCATATATTTT. It translates to CASSSRTGTGNTIYF. This chain uses TRBV7-2 with TRBJ1-3; 8 bases align to TRBD1. Germline V gene data show CDR1 as SGHTA and CDR2 as FQGNSA. V gave up 4 bases and J gave up 2 bases; unmatched junction bases: 4. This CDR3 region has 15 residues.

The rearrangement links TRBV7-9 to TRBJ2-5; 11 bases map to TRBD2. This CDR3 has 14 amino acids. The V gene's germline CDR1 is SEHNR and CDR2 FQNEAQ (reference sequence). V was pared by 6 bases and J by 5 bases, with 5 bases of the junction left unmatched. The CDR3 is CASSIAGGSETQYF. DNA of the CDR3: TGTGCCAGCAGTATAGCGGGAGGGAGTGAGACCCAGTACTTC.

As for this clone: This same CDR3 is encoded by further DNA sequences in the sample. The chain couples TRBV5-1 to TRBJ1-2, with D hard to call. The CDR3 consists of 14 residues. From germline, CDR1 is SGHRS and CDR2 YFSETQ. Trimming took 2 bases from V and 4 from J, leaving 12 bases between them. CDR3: CASSFEDLAYGYTF. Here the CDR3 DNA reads TGCGCCAGCAGCTTTGAGGATTTGGCCTATGGCTACACCTTC.

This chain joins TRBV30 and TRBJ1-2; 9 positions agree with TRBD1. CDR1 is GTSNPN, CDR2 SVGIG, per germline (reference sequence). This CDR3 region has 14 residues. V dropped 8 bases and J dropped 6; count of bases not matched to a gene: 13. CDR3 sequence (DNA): TGTGCCGCTGCCGTAGAGGACAGGGGTGATGGCTACACCTTC. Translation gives CAAAVEDRGDGYTF.

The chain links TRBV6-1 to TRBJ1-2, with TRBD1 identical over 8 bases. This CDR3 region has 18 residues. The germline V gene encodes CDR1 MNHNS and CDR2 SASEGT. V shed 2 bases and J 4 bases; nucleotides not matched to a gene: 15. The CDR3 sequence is CASSELRDRQSYGYGYTF. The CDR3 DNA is TGTGCCAGCAGTGAATTGAGGGACAGGCAGTCCTACGGCTATGGCTACACCTTC.

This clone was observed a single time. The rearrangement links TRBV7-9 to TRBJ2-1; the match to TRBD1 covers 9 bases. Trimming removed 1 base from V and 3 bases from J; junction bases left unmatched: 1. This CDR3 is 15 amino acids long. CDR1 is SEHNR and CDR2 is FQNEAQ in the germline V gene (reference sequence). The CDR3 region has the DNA TGTGCCAGCAGCTTAGGGGGACAGGGCTACAATGAGCAGTTCTTC. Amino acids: CASSLGGQGYNEQFF.

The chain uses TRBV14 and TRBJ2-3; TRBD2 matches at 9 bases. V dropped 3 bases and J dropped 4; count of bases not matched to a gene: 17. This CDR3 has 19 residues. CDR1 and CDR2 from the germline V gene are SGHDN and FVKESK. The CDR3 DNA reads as TGTGCCAGCAGCCATAGCGGACACCTTAGCGGGAGCGTTGCAGATACGCAGTATTTT. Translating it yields CASSHSGHLSGSVADTQYF.

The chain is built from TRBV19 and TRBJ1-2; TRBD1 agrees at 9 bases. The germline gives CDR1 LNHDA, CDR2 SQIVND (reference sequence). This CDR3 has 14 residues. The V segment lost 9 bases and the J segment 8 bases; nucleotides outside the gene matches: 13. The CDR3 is CASTPGTGFGGYTF. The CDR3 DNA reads TGTGCCAGCACCCCGGGGACAGGGTTTGGCGGCTACACCTTC.

The CDR3 spells CASSASLLAEGPPGSEQYF. The CDR3 region has the DNA TGTGCCAGCAGTGCCTCTCTTCTAGCGGAGGGACCCCCCGGGAGCGAGCAGTACTTC. The chain is built from TRBV28 and TRBJ2-7; TRBD2 agrees at 7 bases. There are 19 residues in the CDR3. The germline V gene encodes CDR1 MDHEN and CDR2 SYDVKM. Trimming took 5 bases from V and 6 from J; bases not matched to a gene: 25.

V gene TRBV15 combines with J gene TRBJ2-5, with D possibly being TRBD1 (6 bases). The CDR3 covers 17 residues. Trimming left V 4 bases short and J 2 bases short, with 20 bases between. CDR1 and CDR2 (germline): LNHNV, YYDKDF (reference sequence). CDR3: CATSTFLGGRLQETQYF. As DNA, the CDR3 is TGTGCCACCAGCACCTTCCTAGGGGGACGGTTACAAGAGACCCAGTACTTC.

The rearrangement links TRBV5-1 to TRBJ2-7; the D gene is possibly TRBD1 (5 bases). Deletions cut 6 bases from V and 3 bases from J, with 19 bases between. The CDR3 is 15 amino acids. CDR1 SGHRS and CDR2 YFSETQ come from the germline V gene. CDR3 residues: CASTNGHNGVYEQYF. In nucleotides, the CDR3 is TGCGCCAGCACTAATGGACACAACGGCGTCTACGAGCAGTACTTC.

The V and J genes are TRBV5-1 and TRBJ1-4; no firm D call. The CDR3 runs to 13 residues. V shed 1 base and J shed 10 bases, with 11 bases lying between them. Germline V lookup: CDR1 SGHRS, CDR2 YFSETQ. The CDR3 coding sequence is TGCGCCAGCAGCTTGACATTTGAGGGAAAACTGTTTTTT. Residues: CASSLTFEGKLFF.

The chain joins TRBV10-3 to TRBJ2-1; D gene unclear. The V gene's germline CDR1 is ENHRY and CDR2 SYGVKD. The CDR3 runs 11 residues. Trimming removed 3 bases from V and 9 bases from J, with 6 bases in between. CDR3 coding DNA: TGTGCCATCAGTGACACCGGTGAGCAGTTCTTC. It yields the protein CAISDTGEQFF.